This entry lists 32 T cell receptor beta chains sequenced from one sample in a study of monozygotic twins with inflammatory bowel disease. TCRdb reprocessed the 5' RACE reads and stores each CDR3 protein as one record, lacking DNA. The sample has 150,000 to 200,000 distinct CDR3 sequences, and its top ten clones hold 2.5% to 3%. The specimen sequenced was blood. The source is a human donor with ulcerative colitis or Crohn's disease, or a healthy co-twin of an affected twin (not recorded which).

The chain has TRBV18 and TRBJ1-5. The length of the CDR3 is 17 residues. The germline V gene encodes CDR1 KGHSH and CDR2 LQKENI. CDR3 protein: CASSPTLTQNSNQPQHF.

The J gene is TRBJ2-2, the V gene TRBV4-3. CDR1 and CDR2 (germline): LGHNA, YSLEER. The CDR3 is 17 amino acids. The CDR3 loop is CASSQDPGRSNTGELFF.

This sequence joins TRBV7-9 and TRBJ2-1; TCRdb lists TRBD1, though no DNA is available to test this call. CDR3 size: 17 residues. Germline assignment: CDR1 SEHNR and CDR2 FQNEAQ (reference sequence). This CDR3 is CASSSPPRGDSYNEQFF.

This clonotype registers medium-sized by frequency. The rearrangement links TRBV4-3 to TRBJ2-3; lacking DNA, the TRBD2 call made by TCRdb goes unchecked. The CDR3 length is 15 residues. Germline V CDR1 and CDR2: LGHNA, YSLEER. CDR3 sequence: CASSQDTSGTDTQYF.

The genes are TRBV11-3 and TRBJ2-1; as DNA is missing, the TRBD2 call by TCRdb cannot be tested. This CDR3 region has 17 residues. Germline loops: CDR1 SGHNT, CDR2 YENEEA. CDR3: CASSPPAGGESYNEQFF.

This chain uses TRBV12-3 or TRBV12-4 with TRBJ1-1. The length of the CDR3 is 15 residues. The CDR3 loop is CASSFLRRLNTEAFF.

The chain uses TRBV7-6 and TRBJ2-7; checking the TCRdb D call of TRBD1 is not possible without DNA. The CDR3 length is 15 residues. The germline gives CDR1 SGHVS, CDR2 FNYEAQ. The CDR3 reads CASSSGAEGRGEQYF.

This chain links TRBV5-4 with TRBJ2-7; TCRdb's D call of TRBD2 is untestable without DNA. The CDR3 loop spans 17 amino acids. Germline loops: CDR1 SGHNT, CDR2 YYREEE (reference sequence). The CDR3 here is CASSLGTSGMSSYEQYF.

The J gene is TRBJ2-1, the V gene TRBV25-1. CDR1 and CDR2 from the germline V gene are MGHDK and SYGVNS. The CDR3 is 11 residues long. The chain's CDR3 is CASNNFNEQFF.

The chain carries TRBV28 and TRBJ2-7; TCRdb gives TRBD1 as the D gene, but with no DNA this cannot be confirmed. This CDR3 contains 12 residues. CDR1 is MDHEN, CDR2 SYDVKM, per germline. The CDR3 loop reads CAHGTGIYEQYF.

J is TRBJ2-1 and V is TRBV29-1; TCRdb's D gene call, TRBD2, goes unchecked for lack of DNA. Germline values: CDR1 SQVTM, CDR2 ANQGSEA. The CDR3 is made up of 14 amino acids. CDR3 amino acids: CSVEPALAGDEQFF.

J is TRBJ2-7 and V is TRBV6-2 or TRBV6-3. The CDR3 is 11 residues long. Germline lookup yields CDR1 MNHEY and CDR2 SVGEGT. CDR3 sequence: CASGISYEQYF.

The chain employs TRBV20-1 and TRBJ2-2; lacking DNA, the TRBD2 call made by TCRdb goes unchecked. The CDR3 length is 14 residues. CDR1 and CDR2 (germline): DFQATT, SNEGSKA (reference sequence). CDR3 amino acids: CSATLAANTGELFF.

This chain uses TRBV29-1 with TRBJ1-2. The CDR3 contains 13 residues. Germline V gives CDR1 SQVTM, CDR2 ANQGSEA. Here the CDR3 reads CSVYSGPSYGYTF.

The chain recombines TRBV24-1 with TRBJ1-5; TCRdb designates TRBD1, a call that cannot be tested without DNA. Germline V gives CDR1 KGHDR, CDR2 SFDVKD. CDR3 size: 18 residues. The CDR3 spells CATSDATLDRGANQPQHF.

V usage is TRBV19 and J usage is TRBJ2-1; TCRdb outputs TRBD2, but without DNA this stays unchecked. Germline loops: CDR1 LNHDA, CDR2 SQIVND (reference sequence). The CDR3 runs to 15 residues. The CDR3 sequence is CASSAPSGKDNEQFF.

The chain uses TRBV5-1 and TRBJ2-1; the D call from TCRdb, TRBD1, cannot be confirmed without DNA. The germline V gene has CDR1 SGHRS and CDR2 YFSETQ. The CDR3 spans 15 residues. The CDR3 sequence: CASSPGHDDVDEQFF.

This sequence joins TRBV18 and TRBJ2-4. This CDR3 has 14 amino acids. Germline V CDR1 and CDR2: KGHSH, LQKENI. The CDR3 region is CASSPSGSKNIQYF.

The rearrangement links TRBV5-1 to TRBJ2-7. Germline assignment: CDR1 SGHRS and CDR2 YFSETQ. This CDR3 contains 15 residues. Here the CDR3 reads CASSLQRQGSYEQYF.

The V call is TRBV19, the J call TRBJ2-1. Per the germline V gene, CDR1 is LNHDA and CDR2 is SQIVND (reference sequence). This CDR3 has 14 amino acids. The CDR3 loop reads CASSPQMTSNEQFF.

The rearrangement links TRBV5-1 to TRBJ1-3. CDR3 size: 14 residues. Per germline, CDR1 SGHRS and CDR2 YFSETQ. CDR3 residues: CASSLTTTGNTIYF.

CDR3: CATSSGPHNEQFF. The chain joins TRBV15 to TRBJ2-1; TCRdb proposes TRBD2, but this gene call is untestable without DNA. The CDR3 covers 13 residues. The germline CDR1 and CDR2 sequences are LNHNV and YYDKDF (reference sequence).

The chain links TRBV27 to TRBJ2-5; no DNA is available, so the TRBD1 call from TCRdb remains unchecked. This CDR3 region has 14 residues. Germline CDR1 MNHEY, CDR2 SMNVEV (reference sequence). CDR3 sequence: CASRKAGAVETQYF.

The gene calls are TRBV7-3 and TRBJ1-6. The CDR3 is 15 residues long. Germline loops: CDR1 SGHTA, CDR2 FQGTGA. The CDR3 sequence: CASSLMGRGNSPLHF. Based on the CDR3 plus reference TRBV7-3 and TRBJ1-6, the full variable domain is GAGVSQTPSNKVTEKGKYVELRCDPISGHTALYWYRQSLGQGPEFLIYFQGTGAADDSGLPNDRFFAVRPEGSVSTLKIQRTERGDSAVYLCASSLMGRGNSPLHFGNGTRLTVT.

The chain links TRBV6-5 to TRBJ1-5; there is no DNA to check the TCRdb D call of TRBD1. Germline values: CDR1 MNHEY, CDR2 SVGAGI. This CDR3 has 14 amino acids. CDR3 loop: CASSYYRGNQPQHF.

This chain connects TRBV6-1 to TRBJ2-1. The CDR3 has 15 residues. Looked up from germline, CDR1 is MNHNS and CDR2 is SASEGT. This chain's CDR3 is CASSKRVIGLNEQFF.

The chain uses TRBV20-1 and TRBJ2-1; the D gene TCRdb calls, TRBD2, cannot be checked with no DNA. CDR3 length: 14 amino acids. Germline V gene data show CDR1 as DFQATT and CDR2 as SNEGSKA (reference sequence). The CDR3 loop reads CSARLAGHLNEQFF.

CDR3 region: CASSTGTGGNEQFF. The V and J genes are TRBV5-1 and TRBJ2-1; TCRdb selects TRBD1, and the lack of DNA leaves this call unchecked. The CDR3 has 14 amino acids. Germline lookup yields CDR1 SGHRS and CDR2 YFSETQ.

This chain connects TRBV5-1 to TRBJ2-1; TCRdb's assignment of TRBD2 cannot be checked, as there is no DNA. The CDR3 totals 14 residues. The V gene's germline CDR1 is SGHRS and CDR2 YFSETQ. The chain's CDR3 is CASSSLTSTDEQFF.

The chain recombines TRBV7-3 with TRBJ2-7; the D gene TCRdb calls, TRBD1, cannot be checked with no DNA. The V gene's germline CDR1 is SGHTA and CDR2 FQGTGA. CDR3 length: 15 amino acids. CDR3 in amino acids: CASSPQGSNIYEQYF.

The rearrangement uses TRBV12-3 or TRBV12-4 and TRBJ1-1; the D call from TCRdb, TRBD1, cannot be confirmed without DNA. This CDR3 comprises 14 residues. CDR3 sequence: CASRETGGDTEAFF.

V is TRBV7-3 and J is TRBJ2-7; as DNA is missing, the TRBD2 call by TCRdb cannot be tested. From germline, CDR1 is SGHTA and CDR2 FQGTGA. This CDR3 is 17 amino acids long. CDR3 region: CASSLTFNRTFTYEQYF.